One sample yielded the 13 T cell receptor beta chains listed below, sequenced in a study of cytomegalovirus exposure and HLA in healthy donors. The study ran its PCR with 60 Vbeta and 13 Jbeta primers. Method: immunoSEQ multiplex PCR; TCRdb's copy keeps in-frame clones and lacks some. This sample lists about 160,000 clones; its ten largest clones have 2.1%. Sequencing was done on a sample of PBMCs. Receptors were obtained from a man aged 30 to 39 in good health and CMV-seronegative.

The chain is built from TRBV2 and TRBJ1-1; weak D call: TRBD1 (5 bases). The CDR3 contains 14 residues. V was clipped by 6 bases and J by 5 bases, with 16 bases between them. Germline values: CDR1 SNHLY, CDR2 FYNNEI. CDR3 in amino acids: CASRVDSSRTEAFF. CDR3 coding DNA: TGTGCCAGCAGGGTCGACAGTAGCCGGACTGAAGCTTTCTTT.

The rearrangement uses TRBV28 and TRBJ1-1, with unresolved D. The V end lost 6 bases, the J end lost 1 base, and 12 bases lay between the germline ends. Germline assignment: CDR1 MDHEN and CDR2 SYDVKM. CDR3 length: 14 residues. In nucleotides, the CDR3 is TGTGCCAGCAGACCAAATAAGAGGAACACTGAAGCTTTCTTT. Amino acids: CASRPNKRNTEAFF. Full variable domain (missing parts from reference TRBV28 and TRBJ1-1): DVKVTQSSRYLVKRTGEKVFLECVQDMDHENMFWYRQDPGLGLRLIYFSYDVKMKEKGDIPEGYSVSREKKERFSLILESASTNQTSMYLCASRPNKRNTEAFFGQGTRLTVV.

The chain is built from TRBV11-2 and TRBJ2-7; TRBD1 might be the D (7 bases). CDR3 length: 16 residues. V shed 1 base and J shed 0 bases, with 13 bases lying between them. Germline lookup yields CDR1 SGHAT and CDR2 FQNNGV. The CDR3 DNA follows: TGTGCCAGCAGCTTAGGGCTCAGGGGGGACTCCTACGAGCAGTACTTC. It is translated as CASSLGLRGDSYEQYF.

V usage is TRBV27 and J usage is TRBJ2-2, with 7 bases matching TRBD1. CDR1 is MNHEY, CDR2 SMNVEV, per germline (reference sequence). The CDR3 contains 15 residues. Germline trimming cut 5 bases from V and 8 bases from J; bases unmatched to any gene: 11. The CDR3 region is CASSPSTGAVGELFF. DNA of the CDR3: TGTGCCAGCAGTCCATCAACAGGGGCGGTGGGGGAGCTGTTTTTT.

V is TRBV6-1 and J is TRBJ1-5; tentatively, D is TRBD1 (5 bases). Deletions cut 9 bases from V and 9 bases from J, with 18 bases between. The CDR3 spans 13 residues. Germline V lookup: CDR1 MNHNS, CDR2 SASEGT. The CDR3, as DNA: TGTGCCAGTTCCGGGACGGGGGTTTGGCCCCAGCATTTT. This codes for CASSGTGVWPQHF.

The gene calls are TRBV5-4 and TRBJ2-1; unclear D gene. Germline V CDR1 and CDR2: SGHNT, YYREEE (reference sequence). The CDR3 contains 13 residues. Trimming cost V 2 bases and J 14 bases, with 17 bases left between them. The DNA for the CDR3 is TGTGCCAGCAGCTTCCTTGGGTCTAGGTCGGAGTTCTTC. Protein: CASSFLGSRSEFF.

CDR3 amino acids: CASSPPAGGVYEQYF. In DNA, the CDR3 is TGTGCCAGCAGTCCCCCGGCAGGTGGTGTCTACGAGCAGTACTTC. The V gene is TRBV6-1, the J gene TRBJ2-7; no clear D. This CDR3 is built from 15 residues. V lost 5 bases to trimming and J lost 3 bases, with 17 bases between them. Germline assignment: CDR1 MNHNS and CDR2 SASEGT.

This chain connects TRBV7-2 to TRBJ1-1, with D unclear. The CDR3 consists of 13 residues. V gave up 5 bases and J gave up 1 base, with 8 bases separating them. In germline, CDR1 is SGHTA, CDR2 FQGNSA. The CDR3: CASSLYKNTEAFF. In DNA form, the CDR3 reads TGTGCCAGCAGCCTGTACAAGAACACTGAAGCTTTCTTT.

The genes are TRBV18 and TRBJ2-1, with D hard to call. The CDR3 loop spans 19 amino acids. The V gene's germline CDR1 is KGHSH and CDR2 LQKENI. The ends were cut back, 2 bases at V and 3 bases at J, with 23 bases in the middle. The CDR3 coding sequence is TGTGCCAGCTCACCATCATCTGGTCCCCAGATCGTCCGCTACAATGAGCAGTTCTTC. Translating it yields CASSPSSGPQIVRYNEQFF.

Notes on this clone: Different DNA sequences within this sample yield the same CDR3. The genes are TRBV5-1 and TRBJ2-1, with D perhaps TRBD1 (5 bases). CDR1 SGHRS and CDR2 YFSETQ come from the germline V gene. The CDR3 loop spans 14 amino acids. Trimming left V 3 bases short and J 3 bases short, with 10 bases between. Written as DNA, the CDR3 is TGCGCCAGCAGCTCTACAGGCGGCTACAATGAGCAGTTCTTC. Translated: CASSSTGGYNEQFF.

The V and J genes are TRBV4-2 and TRBJ2-6; D unclear. V was clipped by 6 bases and J by 0 bases, with 9 bases between them. The CDR3 runs to 15 residues. CDR1 and CDR2 from the germline V gene are LGHNA and YNFKEQ. CDR3 in DNA: TGTGCCAGCAGTGTCAGTTACTCTGGGGCCAACGTCCTGACTTTC. This gives the protein CASSVSYSGANVLTF.

This rearrangement joins TRBV6-1 to TRBJ1-4; possible D gene TRBD1, 5 bases. The CDR3 loop spans 13 amino acids. Germline values: CDR1 MNHNS, CDR2 SASEGT. The V end lost 3 bases, the J end lost 8 bases, and 10 bases lay between the germline ends. The CDR3 DNA reads as TGTGCCAGCAGTGACAGGGCTGGCGAAAAACTGTTTTTT. This translates into CASSDRAGEKLFF.

The chain carries TRBV6-5 and TRBJ1-4; tentatively, D is TRBD1 (6 bases). The CDR3 loop spans 14 amino acids. V was cut by 2 bases and J by 4 bases, with 8 bases left in between. CDR1 and CDR2 from the germline V gene are MNHEY and SVGAGI. DNA for the CDR3: TGTGCCAGCAGTTACAGGACAGATAATGAAAAACTGTTTTTT. It codes for CASSYRTDNEKLFF.